This entry concerns a single TCR beta chain. The sample belongs to a study of identical twins. In TCRdb, the 5' RACE reads were re-called with MiXCR into one record per CDR3 protein. The data hold around 250,000 distinct CDR3 sequences, with about 8.3% observed a single time. Germline CDR1 is MNHEY and CDR2 is SVGEGT. The ends were cut back, 6 bases at V and 3 bases at J, with 26 bases in the middle. CDR3 length: 18 amino acids. This sample also belongs to another study, concerning yellow fever vaccine responses in identical twins.

The sequenced material came from CD8+ T cells sorted from blood. J is TRBJ2-5 and V is TRBV6-2 or TRBV6-3, with a possible D match to TRBD2 (7 bases). The receptor comes from a woman aged 18-29 years in good health. In nucleotides, the CDR3 is TGTGCCAGCAGAGACCTCGGGGGGCGGGAGCTCCTAGAAGAGACCCAGTACTTC. Amino acids: CASRDLGGRELLEETQYF.